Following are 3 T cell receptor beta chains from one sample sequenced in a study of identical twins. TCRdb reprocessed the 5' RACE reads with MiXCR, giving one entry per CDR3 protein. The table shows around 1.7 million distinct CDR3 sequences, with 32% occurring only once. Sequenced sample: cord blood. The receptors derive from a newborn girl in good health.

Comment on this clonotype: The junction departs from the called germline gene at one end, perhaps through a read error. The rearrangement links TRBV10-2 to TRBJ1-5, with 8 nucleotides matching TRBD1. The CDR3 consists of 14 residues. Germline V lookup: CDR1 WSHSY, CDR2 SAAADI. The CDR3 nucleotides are TGCGCCAGCAGCCTCGGACAGGGCAGTCAGCCCCGGCATTTT. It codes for CASSLGQGSQPRHF.

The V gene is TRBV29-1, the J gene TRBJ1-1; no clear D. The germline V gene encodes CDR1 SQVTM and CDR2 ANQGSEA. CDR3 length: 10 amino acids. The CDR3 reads CAARNTEAFF. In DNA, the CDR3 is TGCGCGGCCCGGAACACTGAAGCTTTCTTT. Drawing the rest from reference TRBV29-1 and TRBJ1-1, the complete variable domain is SAVISQKPSRDICQRGTSLTIQCQVDSQVTMMFWYRQQPGQSLTLIATANQGSEATYESGFVIDKFPISRPNLTFSTLTVSNMSPEDSSIYLCAARNTEAFFGQGTRLTVV.

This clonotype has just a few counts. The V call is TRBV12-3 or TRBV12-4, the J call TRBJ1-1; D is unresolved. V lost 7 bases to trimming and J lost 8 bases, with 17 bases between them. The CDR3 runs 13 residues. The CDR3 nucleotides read TGTGCCAGCACTCCGATTCGGCCAGGAGAAGCTTTCTTT. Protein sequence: CASTPIRPGEAFF.